The clone carrying this TCR beta chain was found once. Its cognate antigen is unknown. This entry comes from a study of T cell responses to AZD1222 COVID-19 vaccine. Whole-study results and caveats: Baseline antibody screening turned up just a handful of seropositive AZD1222 recipients. Among the donors, most were white British and more were female, and clonal diversity was possibly underestimated.

The CDR3 is made up of 13 amino acids. V was clipped by 7 bases and J by 0 bases, with 9 bases between them. The germline CDR1 and CDR2 sequences are MDHEN and SYDVKM. Here immunoSEQ multiplex PCR was the method, and the copy in TCRdb shows in-frame clones only, minus some. The data show approximately 160,000 clones, with about nine tenths seen just once and approximately 1.4% held by the top ten. The sequence came from an adult in good health. Sequenced material: peripheral blood, taken on day 0 of AZD1222 vaccination. The V call is TRBV28, the J call TRBJ1-2, with D unclear. CDR3 nucleotides: TGTGCCAGCATCGGAGTAGCTAACTATGGCTACACCTTC. Translated, it gives CASIGVANYGYTF.